This TCR beta chain was identified in a study of cytomegalovirus exposure and HLA in healthy donors. As for the study in general: T cells numbering about 180 million yielded some 100 million unique TCR beta sequences in an earlier analysis.

This clone has just one count. Its cognate antigen is unknown. A multiplex PCR was run with 60 Vbeta primers and 13 Jbeta primers. This table comes from immunoSEQ multiplex PCR, and its TCRdb copy is limited to in-frame clones, with some not included. Of around 190,000 clones detected, around 82% appear once; the ten largest clones hold less than 3.5%. Findings and caveats of the study: Reportedly, diagnosis of cytomegalovirus status by the classifier showed high specificity and sensitivity. Later analysis showed most CMV-associated TCR beta chains appearing HLA-restricted.

This CDR3 has 18 residues. This TCR was sampled from a woman aged 25-40 years in good health and CMV-seronegative. The chain has TRBV12-2 and TRBJ2-1; TRBD2 is the table's D call, not checked against the DNA. TRBV12-2 is given as a pseudogene. Material: PBMCs. This chain's CDR3 is CASRLARNRGGGYNEQFF. The DNA for the CDR3 is TGTGCAAGTCGCTTAGCGCGAAATCGCGGGGGGGGATACAATGAGCAGTTCTTC.